These T cell receptor beta chains were read from a single sample in a study of response to subunit inactivated influenza vaccine. Each CDR3 protein is one row after TCRdb ran MiXCR on the RT-PCR reads. This sample yields 500,000 to 750,000 distinct CDR3 sequences, of which roughly 15% are seen a single time; around 10% belongs to the top ten. Material: PBMCs from blood, obtained roughly 13 days after vaccination. These receptors were taken from a man aged 50 to 60 who received an inactivated influenza vaccine. Both conserved end residues are part of each CDR3. A D gene is named only where the DNA matches it firmly. The size field is filled for only some rows; it gives once, few, many or a size class.

TRBV4-3	-	-	TRBJ2-1	CASSQDRYSTGEQFF	TGCGCCAGCAGCCAAGATAGGTACAGTACAGGTGAGCAGTTCTTC
TRBV5-5	TRBD2	-	TRBJ2-1	CASSPPTSGGINEQFF	TGTGCCAGCAGCCCGCCGACTAGCGGGGGAATAAATGAGCAGTTCTTC
TRBV27	-	-	TRBJ1-2	CASSLSGLRTLDYTF	TGTGCCAGCAGTTTATCGGGCCTCCGGACCCTTGACTACACCTTC
TRBV11-2	-	-	TRBJ2-1	CASSLDTLAEQFF	TGTGCCAGCAGCTTAGACACCTTAGCGGAGCAGTTCTTC
TRBV6-2/TRBV6-3	-	-	TRBJ2-5	CASSFPDPAGETQYF	TGTGCCAGCAGTTTCCCGGACCCGGCGGGCGAGACCCAGTACTTC
TRBV19	-	few	TRBJ2-5	CASSISVVETQYF	TGTGCCAGTAGTATATCCGTCGTGGAGACCCAGTACTTC
TRBV9	-	-	TRBJ1-6	CASSLGWTANSPLHF	TGTGCCAGCAGCCTAGGGTGGACAGCGAATTCACCCCTCCACTTT
TRBV11-1	TRBD2	few	TRBJ2-5	CASSPGGSGGLYQETQYF	TGTGCCAGCAGCCCTGGGGGTAGCGGGGGTCTGTACCAAGAGACCCAGTACTTC
TRBV5-1	-	few	TRBJ2-1	CASSLGAPSYNEQFF	TGCGCCAGCAGCTTGGGTGCCCCCTCCTACAATGAGCAGTTCTTC
TRBV29-1	TRBD2	-	TRBJ2-1	CSVEDRLAGHNEQFF	TGCAGCGTTGAAGATCGGCTAGCGGGACACAATGAGCAGTTCTTC
TRBV7-9	-	-	TRBJ2-2	CASTLHGDTGELFF	TGTGCCAGCACCCTGCACGGGGACACCGGGGAGCTGTTTTTT
TRBV10-3	-	few	TRBJ2-7	CAIQSSSEQYF	TGTGCCATCCAGTCCAGTAGCGAGCAGTACTTC
TRBV29-1	TRBD1	-	TRBJ2-3	CSVSGTGLTDTQYF	TGCAGCGTTTCCGGGACAGGGCTGACAGATACGCAGTATTTT
TRBV24-1	TRBD1	once	TRBJ2-5	CATSDPTGSQETQYF	TGTGCCACCAGTGATCCGACAGGGTCACAAGAGACCCAGTACTTC
TRBV4-2	TRBD1	many	TRBJ2-7	CASSQGQGDYEQYF	TGTGCCAGCAGCCAAGGACAGGGGGACTACGAGCAGTACTTC
TRBV6-2/TRBV6-3	TRBD1	-	TRBJ2-7	CASSYNRGREQYF	TGTGCCAGCAGTTACAACAGGGGGCGCGAGCAGTACTTC
TRBV5-1	-	-	TRBJ2-2	CASSPWGTNTGELIF	TGCGCCAGCAGCCCTTGGGGGACCAACACCGGGGAGCTGATTTTT
TRBV20-1	-	few	TRBJ2-3	CSARDLKKGTDTQYF	TGCAGTGCTAGAGACCTCAAAAAGGGCACAGATACGCAGTATTTT
TRBV5-6	TRBD1	-	TRBJ2-2	CASSSGTGPPGELFF	TGTGCCAGCAGCTCCGGGACAGGGCCCCCCGGGGAGCTGTTTTTT
TRBV7-9	-	many	TRBJ2-5	CASSYLTETQYF	TGTGCCAGCAGCTACCTGACGGAGACCCAGTACTTC
TRBV7-9	-	-	TRBJ1-3	CASSLVSYSSGNTIYF	TGTGCCAGCAGCTTAGTTAGTTACAGCTCTGGAAACACCATATATTTT
TRBV13	-	-	TRBJ2-7	CASSLGRGSGSYEQYF	TGTGCCAGCAGCTTGGGCAGGGGAAGTGGCTCCTACGAGCAGTACTTC